The clone carrying this TCR beta chain was counted a few times. This sample stems from a study of T-cell reconstitution after alpha-beta-depleted transplantation in children. This CDR3 comprises 19 residues. Germline V lookup: CDR1 LNHDA, CDR2 SQIVND (reference sequence). V was pared by 5 bases and J by 0 bases, with 16 bases of the junction left unmatched. The TCRbeta library incorporated unique molecular identifiers. TCRdb passed the PCR reads through MiXCR, listing each CDR3 protein once. The table lists about 270,000 distinct CDR3 sequences, 9.9% of them singletons. The specimen comprised PBMCs from the stem cell graft donor, sampled from the stem cell graft. This receptor was taken from a human donor who donated a stem cell graft to a child with SCID. The rearrangement joins TRBV19 to TRBJ1-5; 7 bases agree with TRBD1. The CDR3: CASSGPDRALSHSNQPQHF. CDR3 sequence (DNA): TGTGCCAGTAGTGGCCCCGACAGGGCTCTAAGTCATAGCAATCAGCCCCAGCATTTT.